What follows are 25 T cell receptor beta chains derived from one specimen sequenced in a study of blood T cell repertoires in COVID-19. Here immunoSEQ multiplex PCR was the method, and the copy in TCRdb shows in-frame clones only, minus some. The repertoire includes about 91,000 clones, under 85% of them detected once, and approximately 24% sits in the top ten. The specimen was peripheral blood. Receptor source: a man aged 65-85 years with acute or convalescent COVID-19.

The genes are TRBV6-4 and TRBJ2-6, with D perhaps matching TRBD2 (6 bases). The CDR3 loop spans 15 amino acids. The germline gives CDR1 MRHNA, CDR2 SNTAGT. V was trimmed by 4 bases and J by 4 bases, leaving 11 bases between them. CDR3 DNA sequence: TGTGCCAGCAGTGGGCAGGGACTCGGGGCCAACGTCCTGACTTTC. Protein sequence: CASSGQGLGANVLTF.

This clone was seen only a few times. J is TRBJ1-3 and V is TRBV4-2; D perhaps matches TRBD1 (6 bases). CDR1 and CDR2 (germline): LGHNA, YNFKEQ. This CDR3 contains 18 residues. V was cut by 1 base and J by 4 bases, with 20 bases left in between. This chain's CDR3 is CASSQAPNPGTYGNTIYF. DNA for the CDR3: TGTGCCAGCAGCCAAGCGCCTAATCCAGGGACATACGGAAACACCATATATTTT.

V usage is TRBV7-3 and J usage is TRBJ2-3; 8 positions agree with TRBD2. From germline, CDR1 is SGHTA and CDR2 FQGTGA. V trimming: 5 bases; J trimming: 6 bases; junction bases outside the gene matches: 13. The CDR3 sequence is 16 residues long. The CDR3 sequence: CASSAKLAGGPDTQYF. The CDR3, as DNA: TGTGCCAGCAGCGCGAAATTGGCGGGAGGACCTGATACGCAGTATTTT.

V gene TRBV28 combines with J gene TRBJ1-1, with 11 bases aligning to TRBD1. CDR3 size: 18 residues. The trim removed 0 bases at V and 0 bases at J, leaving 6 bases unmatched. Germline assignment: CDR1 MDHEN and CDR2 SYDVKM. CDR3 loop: CASSLWGTGGPMNTEAFF. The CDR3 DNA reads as TGTGCCAGCAGTTTATGGGGGACAGGGGGACCGATGAACACTGAAGCTTTCTTT. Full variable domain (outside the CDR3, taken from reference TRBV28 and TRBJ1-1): DVKVTQSSRYLVKRTGEKVFLECVQDMDHENMFWYRQDPGLGLRLIYFSYDVKMKEKGDIPEGYSVSREKKERFSLILESASTNQTSMYLCASSLWGTGGPMNTEAFFGQGTRLTVV.

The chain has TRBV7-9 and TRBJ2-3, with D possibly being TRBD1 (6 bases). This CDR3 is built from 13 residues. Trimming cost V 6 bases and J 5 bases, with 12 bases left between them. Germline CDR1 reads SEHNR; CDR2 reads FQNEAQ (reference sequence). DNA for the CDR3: TGTGCCAGCAGAGCAGGGGAAATAGATACGCAGTATTTT. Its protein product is CASRAGEIDTQYF.

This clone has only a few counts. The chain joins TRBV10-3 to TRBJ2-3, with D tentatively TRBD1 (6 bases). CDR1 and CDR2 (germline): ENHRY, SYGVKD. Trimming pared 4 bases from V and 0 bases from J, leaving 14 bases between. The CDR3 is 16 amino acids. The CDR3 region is CAISGRGSRSTDTQYF. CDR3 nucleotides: TGTGCCATCAGTGGTAGGGGGAGCCGTAGCACAGATACGCAGTATTTT.

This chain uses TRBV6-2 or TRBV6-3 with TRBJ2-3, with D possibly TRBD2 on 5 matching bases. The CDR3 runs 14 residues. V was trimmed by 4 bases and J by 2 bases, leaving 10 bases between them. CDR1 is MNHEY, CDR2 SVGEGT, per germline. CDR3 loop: CASSFSVYTDTQYF. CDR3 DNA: TGTGCCAGCAGTTTTAGCGTTTACACAGATACGCAGTATTTT.

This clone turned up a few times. CDR3 loop: CATPFEGLDNEQYF. The CDR3 nucleotides are TGTGCCACCCCTTTCGAAGGGTTGGACAACGAGCAGTACTTC. This rearrangement joins TRBV27 to TRBJ2-7; TRBD1 is a possible D gene (5 bases). V was shortened by 10 bases and J by 5 bases, with 21 bases between the two germline ends. Per germline, CDR1 MNHEY and CDR2 SMNVEV (reference sequence). CDR3 size: 14 residues.

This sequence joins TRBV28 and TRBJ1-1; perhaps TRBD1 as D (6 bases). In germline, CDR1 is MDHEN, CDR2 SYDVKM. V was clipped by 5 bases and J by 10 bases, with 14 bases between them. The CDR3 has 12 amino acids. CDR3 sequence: CASSQTQGIAFF. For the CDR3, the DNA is TGTGCCAGCAGTCAGACACAGGGTATAGCTTTCTTT.

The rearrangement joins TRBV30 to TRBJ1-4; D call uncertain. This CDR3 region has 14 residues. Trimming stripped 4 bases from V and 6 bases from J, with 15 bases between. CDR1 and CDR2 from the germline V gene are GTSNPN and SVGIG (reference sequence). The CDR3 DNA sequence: TGTGCCTGGACCAACGGGGAGGTGTATGAAAAACTGTTTTTT. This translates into CAWTNGEVYEKLFF.

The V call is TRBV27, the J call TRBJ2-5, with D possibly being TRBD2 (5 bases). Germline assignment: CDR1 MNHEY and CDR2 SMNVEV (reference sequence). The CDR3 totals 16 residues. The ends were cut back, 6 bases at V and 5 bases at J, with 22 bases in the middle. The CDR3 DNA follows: TGTGCCAGCAGGCCCTCCCGGGAAAAAAAAAGGGAGACCCAGTACTTC. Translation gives CASRPSREKKRETQYF.

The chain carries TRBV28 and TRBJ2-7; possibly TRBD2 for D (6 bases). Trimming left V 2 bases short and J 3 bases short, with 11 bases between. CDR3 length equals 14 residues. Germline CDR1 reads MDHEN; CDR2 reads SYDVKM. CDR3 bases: TGTGCCAGCAGTTTAGGGACTCACGGCTACGAGCAGTACTTC. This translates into CASSLGTHGYEQYF.

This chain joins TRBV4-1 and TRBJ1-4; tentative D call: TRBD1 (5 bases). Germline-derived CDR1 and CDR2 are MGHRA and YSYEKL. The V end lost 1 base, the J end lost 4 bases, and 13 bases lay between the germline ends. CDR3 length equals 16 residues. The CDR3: CASSQVTNRGNEKLFF. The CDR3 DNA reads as TGCGCCAGCAGCCAAGTGACGAATAGGGGTAATGAAAAACTGTTTTTT.

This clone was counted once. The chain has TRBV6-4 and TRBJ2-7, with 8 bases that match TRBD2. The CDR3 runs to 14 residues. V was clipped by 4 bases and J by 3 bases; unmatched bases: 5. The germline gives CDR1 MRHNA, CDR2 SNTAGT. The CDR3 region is CASSGTSRVYEQYF. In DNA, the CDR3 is TGTGCCAGCAGTGGGACTAGCAGGGTCTACGAGCAGTACTTC.

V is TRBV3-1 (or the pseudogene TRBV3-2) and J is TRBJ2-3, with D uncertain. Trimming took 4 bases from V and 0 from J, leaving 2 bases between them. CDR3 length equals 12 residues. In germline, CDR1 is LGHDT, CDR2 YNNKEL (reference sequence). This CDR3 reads CASSPSTDTQYF. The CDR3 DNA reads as TGTGCCAGCAGCCCTAGCACAGATACGCAGTATTTT.

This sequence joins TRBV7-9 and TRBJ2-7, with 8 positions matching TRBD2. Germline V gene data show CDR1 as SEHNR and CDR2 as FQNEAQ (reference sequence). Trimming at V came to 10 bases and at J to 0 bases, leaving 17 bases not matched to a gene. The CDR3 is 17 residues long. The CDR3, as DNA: TGTGCCATAGGGGGGCTAGCGGGTTTATCGGGCTCCTACGAGCAGTACTTC. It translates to CAIGGLAGLSGSYEQYF.

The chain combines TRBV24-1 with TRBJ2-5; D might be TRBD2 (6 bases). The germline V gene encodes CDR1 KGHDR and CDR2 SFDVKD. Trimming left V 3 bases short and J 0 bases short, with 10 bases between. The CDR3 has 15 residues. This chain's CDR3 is CATSDPGGNQETQYF. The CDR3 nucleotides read TGTGCCACCAGTGATCCTGGCGGGAACCAAGAGACCCAGTACTTC.

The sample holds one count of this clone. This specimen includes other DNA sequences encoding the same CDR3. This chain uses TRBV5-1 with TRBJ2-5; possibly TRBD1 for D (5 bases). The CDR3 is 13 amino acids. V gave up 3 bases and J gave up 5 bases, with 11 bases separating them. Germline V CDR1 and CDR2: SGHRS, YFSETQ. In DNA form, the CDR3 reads TGCGCCAGCAGCTCCCAGGGTGGGGAGACCCAGTACTTC. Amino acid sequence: CASSSQGGETQYF. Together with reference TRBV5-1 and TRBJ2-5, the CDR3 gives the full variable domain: KAGVTQTPRYLIKTRGQQVTLSCSPISGHRSVSWYQQTPGQGLQFLFEYFSETQRNKGNFPGRFSGRQFSNSRSEMNVSTLELGDSALYLCASSSQGGETQYFGPGTRLLVL.

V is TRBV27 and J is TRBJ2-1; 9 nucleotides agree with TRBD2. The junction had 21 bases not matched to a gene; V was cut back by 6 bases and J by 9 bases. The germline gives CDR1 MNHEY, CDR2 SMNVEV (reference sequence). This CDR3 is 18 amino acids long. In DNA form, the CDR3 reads TGTGCCAGCAGCCTAAAGGGTAGCGGGAGTGGGGGCCTGGGTGAGCAGTTCTTC. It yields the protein CASSLKGSGSGGLGEQFF.

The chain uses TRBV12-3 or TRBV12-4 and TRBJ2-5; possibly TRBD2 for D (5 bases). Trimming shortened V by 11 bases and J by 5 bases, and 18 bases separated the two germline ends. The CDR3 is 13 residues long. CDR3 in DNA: TGTGCCTGCGGACCTGGAGGAGTGGAGACCCAGTACTTC. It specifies CACGPGGVETQYF.

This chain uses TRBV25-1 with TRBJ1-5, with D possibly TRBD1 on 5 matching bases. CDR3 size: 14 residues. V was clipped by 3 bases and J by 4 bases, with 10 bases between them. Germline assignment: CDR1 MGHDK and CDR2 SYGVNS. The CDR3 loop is CASSDPGINQPQHF. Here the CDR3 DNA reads TGTGCCAGCAGTGATCCAGGGATTAATCAGCCCCAGCATTTT.

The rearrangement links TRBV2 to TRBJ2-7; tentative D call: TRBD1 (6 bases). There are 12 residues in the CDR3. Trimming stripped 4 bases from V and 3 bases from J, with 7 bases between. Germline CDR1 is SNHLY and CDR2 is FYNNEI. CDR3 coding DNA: TGTGCCAGCAGTGGGACAGTCTACGAGCAGTACTTC. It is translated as CASSGTVYEQYF.

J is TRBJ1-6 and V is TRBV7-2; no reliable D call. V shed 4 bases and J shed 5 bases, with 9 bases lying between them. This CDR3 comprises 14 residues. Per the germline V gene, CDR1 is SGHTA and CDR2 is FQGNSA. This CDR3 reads CASSSSRHNSPLHF. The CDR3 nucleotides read TGTGCCAGCAGCTCAAGCAGGCATAATTCACCCCTCCACTTT.

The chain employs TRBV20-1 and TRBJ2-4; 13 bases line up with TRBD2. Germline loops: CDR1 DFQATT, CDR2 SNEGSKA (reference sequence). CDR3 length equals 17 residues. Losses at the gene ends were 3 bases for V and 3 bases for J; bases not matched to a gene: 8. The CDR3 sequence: CSASPTSGRGGKNIQYF. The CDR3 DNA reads TGCAGTGCTAGTCCAACTAGCGGGAGGGGGGGCAAAAACATTCAGTACTTC.

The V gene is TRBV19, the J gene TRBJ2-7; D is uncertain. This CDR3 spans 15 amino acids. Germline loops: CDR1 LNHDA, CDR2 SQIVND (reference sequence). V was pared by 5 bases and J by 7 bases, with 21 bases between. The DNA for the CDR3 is TGTGCCAGTAGTTGGGCCCTCGTCCCCCCCCGGGAGCAGTACTTC. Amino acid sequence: CASSWALVPPREQYF.